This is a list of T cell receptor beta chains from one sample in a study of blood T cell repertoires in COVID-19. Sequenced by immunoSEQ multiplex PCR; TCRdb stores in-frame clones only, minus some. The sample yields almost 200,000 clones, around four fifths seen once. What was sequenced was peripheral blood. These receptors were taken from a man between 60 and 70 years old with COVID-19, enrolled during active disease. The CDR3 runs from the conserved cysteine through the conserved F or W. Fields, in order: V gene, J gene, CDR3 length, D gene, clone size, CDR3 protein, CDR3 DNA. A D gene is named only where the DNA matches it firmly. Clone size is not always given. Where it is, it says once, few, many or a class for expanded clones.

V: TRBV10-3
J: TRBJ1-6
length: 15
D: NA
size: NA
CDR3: CAISEAGPPSSPLHF
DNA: TGTGCCATCAGTGAGGCAGGGCCCCCTTCTTCACCCCTCCACTTT

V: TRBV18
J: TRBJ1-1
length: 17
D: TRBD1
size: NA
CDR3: CASSPSTGVRVNTEAFF
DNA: TGTGCCAGCTCACCATCGACAGGGGTTAGGGTGAACACTGAAGCTTTCTTT

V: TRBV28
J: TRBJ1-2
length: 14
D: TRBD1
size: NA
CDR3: CASSLDRGRRGYTF
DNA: TGTGCCAGCAGTTTAGACAGGGGGCGGCGGGGCTACACCTTC

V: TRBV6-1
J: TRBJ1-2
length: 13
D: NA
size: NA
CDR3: CASSEARRYGYTF
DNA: TGTGCCAGCAGTGAAGCGCGCCGATATGGCTACACCTTC

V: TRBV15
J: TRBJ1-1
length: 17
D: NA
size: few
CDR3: CATSRGGTAGKNTEAFF
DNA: TGTGCCACCAGCAGGGGGGGGACCGCGGGGAAGAACACTGAAGCTTTCTTT

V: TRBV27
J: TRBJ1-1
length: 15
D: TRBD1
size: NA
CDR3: CASSSRGDRGLHAFF
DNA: TGTGCCAGCAGTTCACGAGGGGACAGGGGGCTACATGCTTTCTTT

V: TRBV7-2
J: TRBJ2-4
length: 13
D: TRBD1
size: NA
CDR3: CASKGTGKNIQYF
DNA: TGTGCCAGCAAGGGGACAGGGAAAAACATTCAGTACTTC

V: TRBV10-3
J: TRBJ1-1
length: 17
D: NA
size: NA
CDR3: CAISKRGSRTGNTEAFF
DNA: TGTGCCATCAGCAAGCGAGGGTCCCGGACGGGGAACACTGAAGCTTTCTTT

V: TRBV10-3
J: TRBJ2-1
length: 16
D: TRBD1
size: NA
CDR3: CAISDGSRTGTNEQFF
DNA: TGTGCCATCAGTGATGGGAGCCGGACAGGGACCAATGAGCAGTTCTTC

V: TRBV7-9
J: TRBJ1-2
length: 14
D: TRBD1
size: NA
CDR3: CASSSRDRDYGYTF
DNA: TGTGCCAGCAGCTCCCGGGACAGGGACTATGGCTACACCTTC

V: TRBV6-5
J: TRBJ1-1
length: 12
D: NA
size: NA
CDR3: CASSTPTNEAFF
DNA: TGTGCCAGCAGCACCCCGACAAATGAAGCTTTCTTT

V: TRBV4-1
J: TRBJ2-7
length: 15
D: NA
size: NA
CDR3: CASSQAFGQFYEQYF
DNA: TGCGCCAGCAGCCAAGCCTTTGGGCAATTCTACGAGCAGTACTTC

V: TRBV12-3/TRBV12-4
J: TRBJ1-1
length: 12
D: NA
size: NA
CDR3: CASRRADPEAFF
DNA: TGTGCCAGCCGGAGAGCTGACCCTGAAGCTTTCTTT

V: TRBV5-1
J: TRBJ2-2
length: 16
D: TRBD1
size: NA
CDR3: CASSSRQGAGTGELFF
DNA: TGCGCCAGCAGCTCCAGACAGGGGGCCGGCACCGGGGAGCTGTTTTTT

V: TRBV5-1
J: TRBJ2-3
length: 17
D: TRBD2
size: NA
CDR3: CASSPGLAGGPQDTQYF
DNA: TGCGCCAGCAGCCCTGGACTAGCGGGAGGACCCCAAGATACGCAGTATTTT

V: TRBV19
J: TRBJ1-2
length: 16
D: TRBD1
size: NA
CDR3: CASSSRQSRTGEGYTF
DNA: TGTGCCAGTAGTTCTCGACAATCCCGGACAGGGGAGGGCTACACCTTC

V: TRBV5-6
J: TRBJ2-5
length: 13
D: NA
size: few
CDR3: CASSPPAGETQYF
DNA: TGTGCCAGCAGCCCTCCGGCCGGGGAGACCCAGTACTTC

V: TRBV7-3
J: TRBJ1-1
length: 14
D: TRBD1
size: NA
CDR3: CASSIGQANTEAFF
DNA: TGTGCCAGCAGCATCGGACAGGCGAACACTGAAGCTTTCTTT

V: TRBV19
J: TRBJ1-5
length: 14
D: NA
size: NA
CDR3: CASSIAGATEPQHF
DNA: TGTGCCAGTAGTATAGCAGGCGCCACAGAACCCCAGCATTTT

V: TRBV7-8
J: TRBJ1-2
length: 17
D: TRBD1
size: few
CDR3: CASSRVSGTVLRGGYTF
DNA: TGTGCCAGCAGCCGTGTTTCCGGGACAGTCCTTAGGGGTGGCTACACCTTC

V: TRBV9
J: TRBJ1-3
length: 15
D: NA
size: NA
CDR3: CASSVEVSAGNTIYF
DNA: TGTGCCAGCAGCGTAGAGGTCAGCGCTGGAAACACCATATATTTT

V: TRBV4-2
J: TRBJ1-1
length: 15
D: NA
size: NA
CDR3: CASSQDAVPDTEAFF
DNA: TGTGCCAGCAGCCAAGATGCAGTGCCAGACACTGAAGCTTTCTTT

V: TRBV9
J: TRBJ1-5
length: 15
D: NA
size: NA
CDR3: CASSRDTTSNQPQHF
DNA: TGTGCCAGCAGCCGGGATACAACGAGCAATCAGCCCCAGCATTTT

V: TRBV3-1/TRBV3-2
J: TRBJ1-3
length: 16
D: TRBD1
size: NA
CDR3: CASSYRTGASGNTIYF
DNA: TGTGCCAGCAGCTATCGGACAGGGGCCTCTGGAAACACCATATATTTT

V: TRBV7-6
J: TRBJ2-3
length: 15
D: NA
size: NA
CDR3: CASSSFGQVTDTQYF
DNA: TGTGCCAGCAGCTCATTCGGACAAGTCACAGATACGCAGTATTTT

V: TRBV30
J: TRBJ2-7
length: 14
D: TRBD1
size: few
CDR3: CAWGATGGTYEQYF
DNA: TGTGCCTGGGGGGCGACAGGGGGAACCTACGAGCAGTACTTC

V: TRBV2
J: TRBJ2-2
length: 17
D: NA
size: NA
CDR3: CASSAPWQGGNTGELFF
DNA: TGTGCCAGCAGTGCCCCGTGGCAGGGAGGGAACACCGGGGAGCTGTTTTTT

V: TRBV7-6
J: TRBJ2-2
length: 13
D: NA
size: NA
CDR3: CASSSRDTGELFF
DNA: TGTGCCAGCTCTAGCCGGGACACCGGGGAGCTGTTTTTT

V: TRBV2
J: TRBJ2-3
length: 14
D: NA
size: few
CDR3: CASSESQGKDTQYF
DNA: TGTGCCAGCAGTGAATCACAGGGAAAGGATACGCAGTATTTT

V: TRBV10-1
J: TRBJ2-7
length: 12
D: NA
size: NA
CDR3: CASSRVWDEQYF
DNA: TGCGCCAGCAGCAGGGTGTGGGACGAGCAGTACTTC

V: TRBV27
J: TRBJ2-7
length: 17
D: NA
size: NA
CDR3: CASSPFGIGAGPLEQYF
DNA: TGTGCCAGCAGTCCGTTCGGGATTGGGGCGGGACCTCTAGAACAGTACTTC

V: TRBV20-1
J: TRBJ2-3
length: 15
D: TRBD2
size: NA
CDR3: CSASGLAGGADTQYF
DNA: TGCAGTGCTAGTGGGCTAGCGGGAGGAGCAGATACGCAGTATTTT

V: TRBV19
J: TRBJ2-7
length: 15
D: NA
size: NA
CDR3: CASSPRQSRGYEQYF
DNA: TGTGCCAGTAGTCCCCGCCAATCGAGAGGCTACGAGCAGTACTTC

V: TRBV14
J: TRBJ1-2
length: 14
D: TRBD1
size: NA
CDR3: CASSQPGGDYGYTF
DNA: TGTGCCAGCAGCCAACCAGGGGGAGACTATGGCTACACCTTC

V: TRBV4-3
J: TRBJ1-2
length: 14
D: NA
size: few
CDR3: CASSQKGFHYGYTF
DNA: TGCGCCAGCAGCCAGAAGGGGTTCCACTATGGCTACACCTTC

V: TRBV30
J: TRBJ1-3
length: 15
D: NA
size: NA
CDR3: CAWSAGYGLGNTIYF
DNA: TGTGCCTGGAGTGCAGGGTATGGGCTCGGAAACACCATATATTTT

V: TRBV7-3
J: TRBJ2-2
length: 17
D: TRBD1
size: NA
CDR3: CASSLRGRGRFGGELFF
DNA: TGTGCCAGCAGCTTAAGGGGCAGGGGGCGTTTTGGCGGGGAGCTGTTTTTT

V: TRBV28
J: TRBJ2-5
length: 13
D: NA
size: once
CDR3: CASSFGGRETQYF
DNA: TGTGCCAGCAGTTTTGGGGGCAGAGAGACCCAGTACTTC

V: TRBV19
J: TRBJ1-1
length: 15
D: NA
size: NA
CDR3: CASSMVGGVSTEAFF
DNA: TGTGCCAGTAGTATGGTCGGGGGAGTTAGCACTGAAGCTTTCTTT

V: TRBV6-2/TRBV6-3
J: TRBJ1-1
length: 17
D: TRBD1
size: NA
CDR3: CASSYSYRGRGNTEAFF
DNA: TGTGCCAGCAGTTATTCATACAGGGGACGAGGAAACACTGAAGCTTTCTTT

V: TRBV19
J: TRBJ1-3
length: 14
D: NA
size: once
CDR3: CASRTVSGGNTIYF
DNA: TGTGCCAGTCGGACAGTGAGCGGTGGAAACACCATATATTTT